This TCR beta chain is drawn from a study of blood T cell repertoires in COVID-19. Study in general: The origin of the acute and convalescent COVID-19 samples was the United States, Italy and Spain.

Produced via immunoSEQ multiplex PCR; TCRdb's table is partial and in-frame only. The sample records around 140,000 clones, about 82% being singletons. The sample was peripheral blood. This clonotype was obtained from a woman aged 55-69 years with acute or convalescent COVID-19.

Here the CDR3 DNA reads TGTGCCAGCAGTTACGCGAGGGTCTGGGGCTACACCTTC. It encodes CASSYARVWGYTF. The V gene is TRBV6-5, the J gene TRBJ1-2; no clear D gene. The germline V gene has CDR1 MNHEY and CDR2 SVGAGI. Trimming removed 2 bases at V and 8 bases at J, with 12 bases between. The CDR3 is made up of 13 amino acids.